This TCR beta chain appears in the sequencing data of a study of cytomegalovirus exposure and HLA in healthy donors. The PCR had 60 Vbeta and 13 Jbeta primers. Clones were sequenced by immunoSEQ multiplex PCR, and TCRdb holds only the in-frame ones, with some missing. The table includes hundreds of thousands of clones, about 75% detected once. This sequence was found in a female donor in good health and CMV-seronegative. The sample taken for sequencing was PBMCs.

The CDR3 coding sequence is TGTGCCAGCAGCCCGAGGGGGCAAGGCAATCAGCCCCAGCATTTT. Residues: CASSPRGQGNQPQHF. The genes are TRBV5-6 and TRBJ1-5; 7 nucleotides align to TRBD1. The CDR3 is 15 amino acids. The ends lost 4 bases at V and 2 bases at J; junction bases unmatched: 6. The V gene's germline CDR1 is SGHDT and CDR2 YYEEEE.